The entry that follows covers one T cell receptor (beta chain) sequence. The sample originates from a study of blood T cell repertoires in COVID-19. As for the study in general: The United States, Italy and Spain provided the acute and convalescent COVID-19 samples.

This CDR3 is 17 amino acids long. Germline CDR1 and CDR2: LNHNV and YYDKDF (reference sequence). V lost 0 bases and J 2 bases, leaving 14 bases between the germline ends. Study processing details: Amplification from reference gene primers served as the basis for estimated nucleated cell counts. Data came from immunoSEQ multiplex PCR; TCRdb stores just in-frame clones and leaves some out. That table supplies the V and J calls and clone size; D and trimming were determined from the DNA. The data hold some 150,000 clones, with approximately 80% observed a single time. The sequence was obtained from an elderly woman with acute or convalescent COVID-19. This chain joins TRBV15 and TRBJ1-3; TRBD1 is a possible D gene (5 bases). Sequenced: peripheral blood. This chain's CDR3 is CATSRDTSGRAGNTIYF. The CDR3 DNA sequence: TGTGCCACCAGCAGAGATACGTCCGGCAGGGCTGGAAACACCATATATTTT.